A single sample gave rise to the 15 T cell receptor beta chains below, sequenced in a study of blood T cell repertoires in COVID-19. TCRdb's table, derived via immunoSEQ multiplex PCR, lists solely in-frame clones and lacks some. The table shows 140,000 to 150,000 clones, with about four fifths occurring only once. Sequencing was performed on peripheral blood. These receptors were collected from a human donor in a cohort sampled during active COVID-19.

The genes are TRBV28 and TRBJ2-7; D is possibly TRBD1 (6 bases). CDR1 is MDHEN and CDR2 is SYDVKM in the germline V gene. This CDR3 is 13 amino acids long. Trimming removed 5 bases at V and 3 bases at J, with 11 bases between. The DNA of the CDR3 is TGTGCCAGCAGTACAGGGTTCTACTACGAGCAGTACTTC. It codes for CASSTGFYYEQYF.

This clone was found once. The CDR3 nucleotides read TGTGCCAGCAGCCCCTATGGCACAGATACGCAGTATTTT. Translated: CASSPYGTDTQYF. The V gene is TRBV3-1 (or the pseudogene TRBV3-2), the J gene TRBJ2-3; no clear D. Germline CDR1 reads LGHDT; CDR2 reads YNNKEL (reference sequence). This CDR3 spans 13 amino acids. Trimming left V 4 bases short and J 1 base short, with 6 bases between.

The V call is TRBV7-9, the J call TRBJ1-3; D remains unclear. The V and J ends lost 3 bases and 0 bases respectively, with 6 bases between them. The CDR3 spans 14 residues. Germline assignment: CDR1 SEHNR and CDR2 FQNEAQ (reference sequence). The CDR3 region has the DNA TGTGCCAGCAGCTTTAGCATCTCTGGAAACACCATATATTTT. As protein: CASSFSISGNTIYF.

This clone was seen only once. The chain is built from TRBV20-1 and TRBJ2-1; D gene uncertain. The CDR3 loop spans 11 amino acids. Between the trimmed V and J ends, which lost 3 bases and 7 bases, there was a span of 7 bases. Germline V gives CDR1 DFQATT, CDR2 SNEGSKA (reference sequence). The chain's CDR3 is CSASRVNEQFF. The CDR3 bases are TGCAGTGCTAGCCGTGTTAATGAGCAGTTCTTC.

This rearrangement joins TRBV28 to TRBJ2-5; TRBD1 matches 10 bases. V shed 6 bases, J shed 3 bases, and the junction held 7 bases outside the gene matches. CDR1 and CDR2 from the germline V gene are MDHEN and SYDVKM. This CDR3 comprises 15 residues. The CDR3 is CASSVPGQGKETQYF. CDR3 coding DNA: TGTGCCAGCAGCGTTCCGGGACAGGGGAAAGAGACCCAGTACTTC.

This rearrangement joins TRBV7-8 to TRBJ2-7; D gene uncertain. The CDR3 runs 14 residues. Trimming stripped 4 bases from V and 2 bases from J, with 12 bases between. From germline, CDR1 is SGHVS and CDR2 FQNEAQ. The CDR3 spells CASSSLTPPYEQYF. CDR3 in DNA: TGTGCCAGCAGCTCATTGACACCCCCCTACGAGCAGTACTTC.

J is TRBJ2-7 and V is TRBV18; 9 bases are shared with TRBD1. The CDR3 contains 14 residues. Looked up from germline, CDR1 is KGHSH and CDR2 is LQKENI. Trimming took 5 bases from V and 1 from J; bases not matched to a gene: 3. CDR3 sequence reads: CASSSGTGSYEQYF. The CDR3, as DNA: TGTGCCAGCTCAAGCGGGACAGGGTCCTACGAGCAGTACTTC.

J is TRBJ2-2 and V is TRBV2, with D perhaps TRBD1 (5 bases). Per germline, CDR1 SNHLY and CDR2 FYNNEI. The V end was cut by 4 bases, the J end by 0 bases, with 9 bases between. This CDR3 spans 15 amino acids. The chain's CDR3 is CASSAWGANTGELFF. The CDR3 bases are TGTGCCAGCAGTGCTTGGGGCGCGAACACCGGGGAGCTGTTTTTT.

This chain joins TRBV7-9 and TRBJ1-5; 8 bases match TRBD1. V was pared by 5 bases and J by 0 bases, with 3 bases of the junction left unmatched. The CDR3 totals 15 residues. The V gene's germline CDR1 is SEHNR and CDR2 FQNEAQ (reference sequence). The CDR3 protein is CASSQQGGSNQPQHF. In DNA form, the CDR3 reads TGTGCCAGCAGCCAACAGGGGGGTAGCAATCAGCCCCAGCATTTT. Together with reference TRBV7-9 and TRBJ1-5, the CDR3 gives the full variable domain: DTGVSQNPRHKITKRGQNVTFRCDPISEHNRLYWYRQTLGQGPEFLTYFQNEAQLEKSRLLSDRFSAERPKGSFSTLEIQRTEQGDSAMYLCASSQQGGSNQPQHFGDGTRLSIL.

The genes are TRBV27 and TRBJ2-1, with TRBD2 matching over 12 bases. V gave up 6 bases and J gave up 1 base; unmatched junction bases: 1. This CDR3 is built from 15 residues. Germline CDR1 MNHEY, CDR2 SMNVEV (reference sequence). The CDR3 reads CASRTSGSSYNEQFF. CDR3 sequence (DNA): TGTGCCAGCAGGACTAGCGGGAGTTCCTACAATGAGCAGTTCTTC.

The CDR3 nucleotides are TGTGCCAGCAGTTTATGGGGACAGGGTTATGGAAACACCATATATTTT. This encodes CASSLWGQGYGNTIYF. The chain has TRBV28 and TRBJ1-3; 9 nucleotides line up with TRBD1. Trimming took 0 bases from V and 3 from J; bases not matched to a gene: 3. The CDR3 covers 16 residues. The germline CDR1 and CDR2 sequences are MDHEN and SYDVKM.

V is TRBV4-1 and J is TRBJ2-7, with D possibly matching TRBD2 (7 bases). This CDR3 has 16 amino acids. The ends were cut back, 4 bases at V and 6 bases at J, with 22 bases in the middle. Germline CDR1 and CDR2: MGHRA and YSYEKL. The CDR3 DNA sequence: TGCGCCAGCAGCCCGAGACAGGCGACTAGCACGGGCGAGCAGTACTTC. Translated: CASSPRQATSTGEQYF.

This chain uses TRBV11-2 with TRBJ1-5; weak D call: TRBD1 (5 bases). This CDR3 spans 13 amino acids. V lost 3 bases to trimming and J lost 4 bases, with 7 bases between them. Per germline, CDR1 SGHAT and CDR2 FQNNGV. CDR3 coding DNA: TGTGCCAGCAGCTTGACAGTAAATCAGCCCCAGCATTTT. Protein: CASSLTVNQPQHF. The whole variable domain, filled in from reference TRBV11-2 and TRBJ1-5, reads EAGVAQSPRYKIIEKRQSVAFWCNPISGHATLYWYQQILGQGPKLLIQFQNNGVVDDSQLPKDRFSAERLKGVDSTLKIQPAKLEDSAVYLCASSLTVNQPQHFGDGTRLSIL.

The chain uses TRBV11-3 and TRBJ2-7, with 10 positions matching TRBD2. Germline-derived CDR1 and CDR2 are SGHNT and YENEEA. This CDR3 is built from 13 residues. With 4 bases clipped from V and 7 bases from J, the junction kept 4 bases outside the gene matches. The CDR3 DNA follows: TGTGCCAGCAGCTCTAGCGGGAGTGGGGAGCAGTACTTC. It yields the protein CASSSSGSGEQYF.

The V call is TRBV24-1, the J call TRBJ1-1; maybe TRBD1 (5 bases). Trimming shortened V by 2 bases and J by 5 bases, and 14 bases separated the two germline ends. Looked up from germline, CDR1 is KGHDR and CDR2 is SFDVKD. The CDR3 runs 15 residues. CDR3 in amino acids: CATSDSRGGNTEAFF. The CDR3 bases are TGTGCCACCAGTGATTCTCGGGGGGGAAATACTGAAGCTTTCTTT.